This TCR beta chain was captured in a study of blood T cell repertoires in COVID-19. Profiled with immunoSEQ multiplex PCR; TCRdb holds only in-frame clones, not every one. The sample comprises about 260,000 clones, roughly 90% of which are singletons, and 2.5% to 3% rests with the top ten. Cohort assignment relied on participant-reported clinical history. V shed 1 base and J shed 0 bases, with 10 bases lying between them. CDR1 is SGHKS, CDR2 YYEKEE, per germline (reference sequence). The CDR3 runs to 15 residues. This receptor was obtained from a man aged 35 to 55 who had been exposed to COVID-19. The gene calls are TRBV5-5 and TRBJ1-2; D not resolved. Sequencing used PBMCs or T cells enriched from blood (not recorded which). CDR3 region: CASSLSGDANYGYTF. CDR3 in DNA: TGTGCCAGCAGCTTGAGCGGTGACGCTAACTATGGCTACACCTTC.